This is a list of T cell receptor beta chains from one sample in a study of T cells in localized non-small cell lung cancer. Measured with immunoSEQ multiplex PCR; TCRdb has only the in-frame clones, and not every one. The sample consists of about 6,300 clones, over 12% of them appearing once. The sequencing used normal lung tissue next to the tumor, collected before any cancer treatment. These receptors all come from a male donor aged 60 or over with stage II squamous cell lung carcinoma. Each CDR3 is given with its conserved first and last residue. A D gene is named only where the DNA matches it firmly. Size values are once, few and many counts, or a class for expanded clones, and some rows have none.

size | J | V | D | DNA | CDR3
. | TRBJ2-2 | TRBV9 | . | TGTGCCAGCAGCGTAGTCGGGGCCCGTGTGGGGGAGCTGTTTTTT | CASSVVGARVGELFF
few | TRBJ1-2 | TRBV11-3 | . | TGTGCCAGCAGCTTATCACCAGGGTTAGGGGAAGGCTACACCTTC | CASSLSPGLGEGYTF
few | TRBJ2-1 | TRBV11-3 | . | TGTGCCAGCAGCTCCCAGGCGGCAGGGGGGTACAATGAGCAGTTCTTC | CASSSQAAGGYNEQFF
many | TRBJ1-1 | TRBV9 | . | TGTGCCAGCAGCTTAGTGGGGATCACTGAAGCTTTCTTT | CASSLVGITEAFF
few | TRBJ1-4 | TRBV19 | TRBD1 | TGTGCCAGTAGGGGACAGGCAACTAATGAAAAACTGTTTTTT | CASRGQATNEKLFF
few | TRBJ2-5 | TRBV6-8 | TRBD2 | TGTGCCAGCAGTGGGCCTCCTAGCGGGAGCTCCGGGACCCAGTACTTC | CASSGPPSGSSGTQYF
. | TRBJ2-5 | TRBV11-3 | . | TGTGCCAGCAGCCTAGGAGGGGGTAAGGGGGTAGAGACCCAGTACTTC | CASSLGGGKGVETQYF
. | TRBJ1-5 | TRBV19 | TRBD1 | TGTGCCAGTAGCCGAGGGGGACAGGGGATGGGCAATCAGCCCCAGCATTTT | CASSRGGQGMGNQPQHF
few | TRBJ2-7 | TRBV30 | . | TGTGCCTGGAGTCCCTCCTGGGAGTACTACGAGCAGTACTTC | CAWSPSWEYYEQYF
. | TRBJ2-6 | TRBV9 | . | TGTGCCAGCAGCGTAGACAAGGGATTCACTGGGGCCAACGTCCTGACTTTC | CASSVDKGFTGANVLTF
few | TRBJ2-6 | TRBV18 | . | TGTGCCAGCTCACCACCGTCTGGGGCCAACGTCCTGACTTTC | CASSPPSGANVLTF
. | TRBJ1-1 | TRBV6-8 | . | TGTGCCAGCAGTTTAGGGAATGGGGACACTGAAGCTTTCTTT | CASSLGNGDTEAFF
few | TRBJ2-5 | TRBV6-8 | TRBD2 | TGTGCCAGCAGTGATGGGACTAGCGGGAGGGGAACCAAGGAGACCCAGTACTTC | CASSDGTSGRGTKETQYF
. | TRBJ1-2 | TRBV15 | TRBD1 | TGTGCCACCAGCAGAGGGACAGGGGGCATTGATGGCTACACCTTC | CATSRGTGGIDGYTF
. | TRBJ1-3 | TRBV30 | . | TGTGCCTGGACGGGGTGGTTGGGGTCTAATGTCGGAAACACCATATATTTT | CAWTGWLGSNVGNTIYF
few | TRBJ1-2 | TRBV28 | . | TGTGCCAGCAGAGATAGCACAAACTATGGCTACACCTTC | CASRDSTNYGYTF
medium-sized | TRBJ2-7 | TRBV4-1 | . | TGCGCCAGCAGCCAAGAGCGGACAGCCTACGAGCAGTACTTC | CASSQERTAYEQYF
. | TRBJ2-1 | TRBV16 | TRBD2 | TGTGCCAGCAGCCCCGGGACTATCTCCTACAATGAGCAGTTCTTC | CASSPGTISYNEQFF
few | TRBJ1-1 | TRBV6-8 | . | TGTGCCAGCAGTCTCATACCGAACACTGAAGCTTTCTTT | CASSLIPNTEAFF
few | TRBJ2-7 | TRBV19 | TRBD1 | TGTGCCAGTAGTACCCTTGCCGGGACAGGGAGCGAGCAGTACTTC | CASSTLAGTGSEQYF
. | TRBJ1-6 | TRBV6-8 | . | TGTGCCAGCAGTTACAACCCGGCCGCTAATTCACCCCTCCACTTT | CASSYNPAANSPLHF
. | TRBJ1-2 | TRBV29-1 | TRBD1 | TGCAGCGTTGAACGACAGGGCGCCGGTGGCTACACCTTC | CSVERQGAGGYTF
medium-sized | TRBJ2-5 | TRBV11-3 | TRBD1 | TGTGCCAGCAGCTCCGAAAGGACAGGGGATAGGGGGACCCAGTACTTC | CASSSERTGDRGTQYF
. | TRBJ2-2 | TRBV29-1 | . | TGCAGCGTTATAAGGGCCGGGGGAATCGCCGGGGAGCTGTTTTTT | CSVIRAGGIAGELFF
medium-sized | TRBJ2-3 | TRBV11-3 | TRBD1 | TGTGCCAGCAGCTTAGGGGGTCTGACAGGGGTCCCAGATACGCAGTATTTT | CASSLGGLTGVPDTQYF
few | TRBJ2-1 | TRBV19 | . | TGTGCCAGTGCCGGGACCCGATATGGTTTTGAGCAGTTCTTC | CASAGTRYGFEQFF